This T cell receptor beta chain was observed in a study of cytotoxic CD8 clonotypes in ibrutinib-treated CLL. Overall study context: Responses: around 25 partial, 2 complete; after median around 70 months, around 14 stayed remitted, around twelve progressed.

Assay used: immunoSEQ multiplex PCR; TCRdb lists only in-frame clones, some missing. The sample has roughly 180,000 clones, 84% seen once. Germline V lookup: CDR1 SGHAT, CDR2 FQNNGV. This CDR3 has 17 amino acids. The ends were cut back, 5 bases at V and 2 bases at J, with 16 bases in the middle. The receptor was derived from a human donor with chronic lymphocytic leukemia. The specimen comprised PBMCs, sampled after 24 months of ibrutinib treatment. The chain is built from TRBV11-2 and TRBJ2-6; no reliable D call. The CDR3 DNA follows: TGTGCCAGCAGCCGGACCCCATCAGGTACTGGGGCCAACGTCCTGACTTTC. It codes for CASSRTPSGTGANVLTF.